A single sample gave rise to the 9 T cell receptor beta chains below, sequenced in a study of vaccination and CD4 T cells after COVID-19. No antigen has been identified for these receptors. Documented treatment: approximately nine-day PBMC culture with coronavirus spike peptide pools or control peptides (ViraFEST assay). CD4+ T lymphocytes from the unexposed donor were collected before the COVID-19 pandemic (2011-2018). The Oncomine TCR Beta short-read assay sequenced DNA from cultured CD4+ T cells. TCRdb called the PCR reads again in MiXCR, with one record for every CDR3 protein. Of approximately 2,300 distinct CDR3 sequences in the sample, 30% to 40% are singletons; the top ten hold around three quarters. The sample taken for sequencing was CD4+ T cells from blood, cultured in vitro. Receptor source: a human donor in good health.

This chain links TRBV7-2 with TRBJ2-7, with D unresolved. The CDR3 is made up of 14 amino acids. Germline V gene data show CDR1 as SGHTA and CDR2 as FQGNSA. Between the trimmed V and J ends, which lost 1 base and 3 bases, there was a span of 10 bases. This CDR3 reads CASSLDTGVYEQYF. CDR3 DNA sequence: TGTGCCAGCAGCTTAGATACCGGCGTCTACGAGCAGTACTTC.

The chain couples TRBV10-3 to TRBJ2-3; TRBD2 is a possible D gene (6 bases). This CDR3 has 17 residues. Trimming shortened V by 7 bases and J by 0 bases, and 20 bases separated the two germline ends. Germline V gene data show CDR1 as ENHRY and CDR2 as SYGVKD. CDR3 sequence (DNA): TGTGCCATCACCCCCCGTTTGGTAGCGGCAAGCACAGATACGCAGTATTTT. This translates into CAITPRLVAASTDTQYF.

J is TRBJ1-2 and V is TRBV20-1, with TRBD1 matching over 9 bases. The CDR3 has 15 residues. Germline CDR1 reads DFQATT; CDR2 reads SNEGSKA (reference sequence). Trimming removed 7 bases from V and 4 bases from J; junction bases left unmatched: 13. This CDR3 is CSVPPRGQGSYGYTF. The DNA of the CDR3 is TGCAGTGTGCCCCCTCGAGGACAGGGGAGCTATGGCTACACCTTC.

This clonotype appeared a few times. The chain couples TRBV6-1 to TRBJ1-2; 11 nucleotides align to TRBD1. V dropped 6 bases and J dropped 8; count of bases not matched to a gene: 14. Germline values: CDR1 MNHNS, CDR2 SASEGT. This CDR3 region has 16 residues. CDR3 in DNA: TGTGCCAGCAGCTTCGCGAAGGACAGGGGGCAAGGAGGCTACACCTTC. This codes for CASSFAKDRGQGGYTF.

The rearrangement uses TRBV12-3 or TRBV12-4 and TRBJ1-2, with D uncertain. This CDR3 comprises 15 residues. Trimming pared 3 bases from V and 3 bases from J, leaving 14 bases between. This CDR3 reads CASSFLIGSYYGYTF. CDR3 nucleotide sequence: TGTGCCAGCAGTTTTCTAATCGGGAGCTACTATGGCTACACCTTC.

The chain is built from TRBV10-3 and TRBJ1-4, with 8 bases fitting TRBD1. The V and J ends lost 5 bases and 7 bases, in that order; junction bases with no gene match: 6. Per the germline V gene, CDR1 is ENHRY and CDR2 is SYGVKD. The CDR3 runs to 14 residues. Written as DNA, the CDR3 is TGTGCCATCAGTCGACAGGGGTCGGGTGAAAAACTGTTTTTT. This codes for CAISRQGSGEKLFF.

A few counts support this clonotype. This chain joins TRBV7-2 and TRBJ1-5, with D uncertain. The V end was cut by 3 bases, the J end by 5 bases, with 8 bases between. This CDR3 contains 13 residues. CDR1 is SGHTA and CDR2 is FQGNSA in the germline V gene. Here the CDR3 reads CASSFQEDQPQHF. The CDR3 DNA is TGTGCCAGCAGCTTCCAGGAGGATCAGCCCCAGCATTTT.

The chain links TRBV29-1 to TRBJ2-3; D remains ambiguous. Trimming took off 7 bases at V and 6 bases at J, with 14 bases between the two ends. The germline V gene encodes CDR1 SQVTM and CDR2 ANQGSEA. CDR3 length equals 12 residues. CDR3 DNA sequence: TGCAGCGCTGCGCGGTTGGCGGATACGCAGTATTTT. It yields the protein CSAARLADTQYF.

The gene calls are TRBV19 and TRBJ1-1, with D unclear. The CDR3 is 13 amino acids. The germline V gene has CDR1 LNHDA and CDR2 SQIVND (reference sequence). The V end lost 5 bases, the J end lost 0 bases, and 7 bases lay between the germline ends. CDR3 region: CASSENMNTEAFF. The CDR3 region has the DNA TGTGCCAGTAGTGAGAATATGAACACTGAAGCTTTCTTT.